The 17 T cell receptor beta chains below come from one sample, sequenced in a study of T cell changes during pregnancy in multiple sclerosis. Assay: immunoSEQ multiplex PCR; the TCRdb copy retains only in-frame clones and omits some. This table holds roughly 100,000 clones, 91% found once. Source: peripheral blood, taken after pregnancy. The receptor source for this set is a female donor in good health, enrolled as a control in a pregnancy study.

The chain recombines TRBV9 with TRBJ2-2; 9 bases line up with TRBD1. The CDR3 totals 16 residues. In germline, CDR1 is SGDLS, CDR2 YYNGEE. The trim removed 3 bases at V and 6 bases at J, leaving 9 bases unmatched. The CDR3 nucleotides are TGTGCCAGCAGCGAATGGGACAGGGTCGTTGCCGGGGAGCTGTTTTTT. Translated: CASSEWDRVVAGELFF.

V usage is TRBV5-8 and J usage is TRBJ2-7, with D perhaps matching TRBD2 (5 bases). V lost 3 bases and J 7 bases, leaving 17 bases between the germline ends. The CDR3 is made up of 14 amino acids. The germline CDR1 and CDR2 sequences are SGHTS and YDEGEE. The CDR3 reads CASSSLGEIPEQYF. CDR3 sequence (DNA): TGTGCCAGCAGCTCCCTTGGGGAGATCCCTGAGCAGTACTTC.

The V gene is TRBV12-5, the J gene TRBJ2-2, with 8 bases that match TRBD2. This CDR3 comprises 15 residues. After removal of 5 bases from V and 0 bases from J, the junction contained 2 bases not matched to a gene. Per the germline V gene, CDR1 is LGHNT and CDR2 is FRNRAP. Here the CDR3 reads CASGKTSANTGELFF. CDR3 in DNA: TGTGCTAGTGGTAAGACTAGCGCGAACACCGGGGAGCTGTTTTTT. The full variable domain, in which reference TRBV12-5 and TRBJ2-2 provide the parts outside the CDR3, is DARVTQTPRHKVTEMGQEVTMRCQPILGHNTVFWYRQTMMQGLELLAYFRNRAPLDDSGMPKDRFSAEMPDATLATLKIQPSEPRDSAVYFCASGKTSANTGELFFGEGSRLTVL.

This clone has just a few counts. For the CDR3, the DNA is TGTGCCAGCAACAGACAGGGTGCTACCTTGGATTCACCCCTCCACTTT. This codes for CASNRQGATLDSPLHF. This chain joins TRBV7-9 and TRBJ1-6; TRBD1 matches at 7 bases. After removal of 7 bases from V and 8 bases from J, the junction contained 14 bases not matched to a gene. Germline values: CDR1 SEHNR, CDR2 FQNEAQ (reference sequence). This CDR3 comprises 16 residues. The full variable domain, its missing parts supplied by reference TRBV7-9 and TRBJ1-6, is DTGVSQNPRHKITKRGQNVTFRCDPISEHNRLYWYRQTLGQGPEFLTYFQNEAQLEKSRLLSDRFSAERPKGSFSTLEIQRTEQGDSAMYLCASNRQGATLDSPLHFGNGTRLTVT.

This rearrangement joins TRBV9 to TRBJ2-1; possibly TRBD1 for D (6 bases). Germline CDR1 and CDR2: SGDLS and YYNGEE. The CDR3 has 14 residues. Trimming stripped 0 bases from V and 6 bases from J, with 10 bases between. The DNA for the CDR3 is TGTGCCAGCAGCGTAGGAGGGACACTCAATGAGCAGTTCTTC. This encodes CASSVGGTLNEQFF.

The J gene is TRBJ2-7, the V gene TRBV11-2, with D unclear. CDR3 size: 12 residues. CDR1 SGHAT and CDR2 FQNNGV come from the germline V gene. Deletions cut 5 bases from V and 5 bases from J, with 10 bases between. CDR3 residues: CASSHRVHEQYF. The DNA of the CDR3 is TGTGCCAGCAGCCACCGAGTCCACGAGCAGTACTTC.

Turning to this clone: The same CDR3 arises from other DNA sequences in this sample as well. The rearrangement uses TRBV5-1 and TRBJ2-3; TRBD2 aligns across 10 bases. The germline V gene has CDR1 SGHRS and CDR2 YFSETQ. The V and J ends lost 0 bases and 1 base, in that order; junction bases with no gene match: 2. There are 16 residues in the CDR3. The CDR3 DNA reads as TGCGCCAGCAGCTTGGGTACTAGCGGGGGCACAGATACGCAGTATTTT. It is translated as CASSLGTSGGTDTQYF.

The V and J genes are TRBV25-1 and TRBJ1-4; TRBD1 matches 11 bases. V was pared by 2 bases and J by 8 bases, with 10 bases of the junction left unmatched. The CDR3 has 17 amino acids. Germline CDR1 MGHDK, CDR2 SYGVNS. The CDR3 protein is CASSEILEGDRGEKLFF. CDR3 in DNA: TGTGCCAGCAGTGAAATACTGGAGGGGGACAGGGGGGAAAAACTGTTTTTT.

The chain links TRBV7-2 to TRBJ1-4, with D perhaps TRBD1 (5 bases). Between the trimmed V and J ends, which lost 1 base and 8 bases, there was a span of 14 bases. From germline, CDR1 is SGHTA and CDR2 FQGNSA. This CDR3 is built from 15 residues. CDR3 coding DNA: TGTGCCAGCAGCTTAGAAATGGGACTGCGAGAAAAACTGTTTTTT. Translation: CASSLEMGLREKLFF.

This clone has more than one count but fewer than ten. The chain joins TRBV7-9 to TRBJ2-7; D call uncertain. Germline loops: CDR1 SEHNR, CDR2 FQNEAQ (reference sequence). V lost 5 bases to trimming and J lost 2 bases, with 10 bases between them. The CDR3 sequence is 13 residues long. This chain's CDR3 is CASSPTLTYEQYF. The CDR3 nucleotides read TGTGCCAGCAGCCCGACACTCACCTACGAGCAGTACTTC.

The rearrangement links TRBV14 to TRBJ1-1; tentatively, D is TRBD1 (6 bases). Trimming stripped 1 base from V and 2 bases from J, with 14 bases between. The CDR3 is 16 amino acids. Germline-derived CDR1 and CDR2 are SGHDN and FVKESK. Written as DNA, the CDR3 is TGTGCCAGCAGCCAAGGGTTTTCACAGGGCAACACTGAAGCTTTCTTT. Encoded protein: CASSQGFSQGNTEAFF.

This chain joins TRBV7-9 and TRBJ2-2; 7 nucleotides align to TRBD2. CDR3 length: 16 amino acids. V shed 5 bases, J shed 2 bases, and the junction held 8 bases outside the gene matches. In germline, CDR1 is SEHNR, CDR2 FQNEAQ (reference sequence). This CDR3 reads CASSPWGGSNTGELFF. The CDR3 bases are TGTGCCAGCAGCCCGTGGGGGGGGTCCAACACCGGGGAGCTGTTTTTT.

V is TRBV15 and J is TRBJ2-2; 8 positions agree with TRBD2. The CDR3 covers 17 residues. The germline V gene encodes CDR1 LNHNV and CDR2 YYDKDF (reference sequence). The junction had 8 bases not matched to a gene; V was cut back by 1 base and J by 4 bases. The CDR3 DNA is TGTGCCACCAGCAGAGCTGGCGGGGGGCACACCACCGGGGAGCTGTTTTTT. Its translation: CATSRAGGGHTTGELFF.

V is TRBV30 and J is TRBJ1-2, with D uncertain. The germline V and J ends were trimmed by 2 bases and 5 bases, with 12 bases remaining between them. The germline V gene has CDR1 GTSNPN and CDR2 SVGIG (reference sequence). This CDR3 comprises 13 residues. For the CDR3, the DNA is TGTGCCTGGAGTCCCGGGTACGGGTATGGCTACACCTTC. Translation gives CAWSPGYGYGYTF.

This chain links TRBV29-1 with TRBJ1-2; no firm D call. Germline CDR1 reads SQVTM; CDR2 reads ANQGSEA. The ends were cut back, 5 bases at V and 2 bases at J, with 9 bases in the middle. The CDR3 consists of 12 residues. CDR3 in amino acids: CSVFSTNYGYTF. CDR3 DNA sequence: TGCAGCGTTTTCAGTACGAACTATGGCTACACCTTC.

The chain carries TRBV7-6 and TRBJ2-1, with D possibly being TRBD2 (6 bases). Germline V CDR1 and CDR2: SGHVS, FNYEAQ. Trimming shortened V by 0 bases and J by 0 bases, and 12 bases separated the two germline ends. This CDR3 has 17 residues. The CDR3 DNA sequence: TGTGCCAGCAGCTTAGCGTGGCGGGGACGCTCCTACAATGAGCAGTTCTTC. It translates to CASSLAWRGRSYNEQFF.

The V call is TRBV5-1, the J call TRBJ1-2; TRBD1 is a possible D gene (5 bases). Germline values: CDR1 SGHRS, CDR2 YFSETQ. The CDR3 has 12 amino acids. Trimming cost V 0 bases and J 8 bases, with 8 bases left between them. The DNA for the CDR3 is TGCGCCAGCAGCTTGGTGGGGGGAGGCTACACCTTC. Its protein product is CASSLVGGGYTF.